Below, 24 T cell receptor beta chains from the same sample are listed, as sequenced in a study of post-analysis software for immune sequencing data. Whole-study findings and limits: TRBV5-6, TRBV5-1 and TRBV20-1 belonged to a set of about five TRBV segments that were more frequent in patients than controls.

Antigens of these TCRs are unknown. TCR beta cDNA libraries had unique molecular identifiers. TCRdb reprocessed the PCR reads via MiXCR and lists one record per CDR3 protein. The table has approximately 730,000 distinct CDR3 sequences, 25% to 30% seen once. Sequencing was done on a sample of blood. These receptors came from a girl between 10 and 17 years old with multiple sclerosis.

This clonotype was recorded once. The conserved phenylalanine or tryptophan normally closing the CDR3 is absent here, so this likely arose from a read error. This chain links TRBV25-1 with TRBJ1-4, with D unresolved. The CDR3 contains 14 residues. Trimming cost V 4 bases and J 6 bases, with 12 bases left between them. The germline V gene encodes CDR1 MGHDK and CDR2 SYGVNS. CDR3: CASSGLAGDEKLFL. The CDR3 DNA reads TGTGCCAGCAGTGGCCTTGCAGGCGATGAAAAACTGTTTTTG.

This sequence joins TRBV2 and TRBJ2-1; TRBD1 might be the D (6 bases). Trimming pared 6 bases from V and 2 bases from J, leaving 11 bases between. The germline CDR1 and CDR2 sequences are SNHLY and FYNNEI. The CDR3 is made up of 14 amino acids. The CDR3 here is CASSTRGAYNEQFF. The CDR3 DNA is TGTGCCAGCAGCACCAGGGGCGCCTACAATGAGCAGTTCTTC.

DNA of the CDR3: TGTGCCAGCAGCCTGGGGGGGGCGTCGGAGTTCTTC. Translating it yields CASSLGGASEFF. The chain joins TRBV7-9 to TRBJ2-1; D is perhaps TRBD2 (7 bases). This CDR3 comprises 12 residues. Germline-derived CDR1 and CDR2 are SEHNR and FQNEAQ (reference sequence). V lost 5 bases and J lost 14, with 16 bases in between.

The sample holds a few counts of this clonotype. The rearrangement joins TRBV7-9 to TRBJ2-3; 10 positions agree with TRBD2. The length of the CDR3 is 16 residues. Germline CDR1 is SEHNR and CDR2 is FQNEAQ (reference sequence). J lost 4 bases, V lost 3 bases, and 7 bases had no gene match. The DNA for the CDR3 is TGTGCCAGCAGCTTCCCGCTAGCGGGAGAGGCAGATACGCAGTATTTT. Amino acid sequence: CASSFPLAGEADTQYF. Full variable domain (missing parts from reference TRBV7-9 and TRBJ2-3): DTGVSQNPRHKITKRGQNVTFRCDPISEHNRLYWYRQTLGQGPEFLTYFQNEAQLEKSRLLSDRFSAERPKGSFSTLEIQRTEQGDSAMYLCASSFPLAGEADTQYFGPGTRLTVL.

This clonotype was seen just once. The chain joins TRBV29-1 to TRBJ1-1; D gene unclear. Trimming left V 4 bases short and J 7 bases short, with 10 bases between. The CDR3 spans 11 residues. Germline V gene sequence: CDR1 SQVTM, CDR2 ANQGSEA. The CDR3 sequence is CSVGGPLEAFF. The CDR3 DNA follows: TGCAGCGTTGGAGGTCCCCTTGAAGCTTTCTTT.

The J gene is TRBJ2-3, the V gene TRBV7-9, with 9 nucleotides matching TRBD2. The CDR3 totals 14 residues. Trimming removed 5 bases from V and 6 bases from J; junction bases left unmatched: 6. The germline gives CDR1 SEHNR, CDR2 FQNEAQ (reference sequence). CDR3 in DNA: TGTGCCAGCAGCCGCGGGGGGGCCAGGGATACGCAGTATTTT. Translation gives CASSRGGARDTQYF.

This clonotype was observed a few times. The chain combines TRBV5-6 with TRBJ2-7; D is possibly TRBD1 (5 bases). The CDR3 runs 17 residues. Trimming removed 0 bases from V and 0 bases from J, with 16 bases in between. Per the germline V gene, CDR1 is SGHDT and CDR2 is YYEEEE. The CDR3 sequence is CASSLETGHQISYEQYF. Here the CDR3 DNA reads TGTGCCAGCAGCTTGGAGACCGGACACCAAATCTCCTACGAGCAGTACTTC.

This clonotype was seen at least ten times. This chain uses TRBV9 with TRBJ2-7; TRBD1 matches 7 bases. Germline assignment: CDR1 SGDLS and CDR2 YYNGEE. The trim removed 2 bases at V and 2 bases at J, leaving 10 bases unmatched. This CDR3 comprises 16 residues. CDR3 protein: CASSVESTGATYEQYF. In DNA, the CDR3 is TGTGCCAGCAGCGTGGAGTCTACAGGGGCTACCTACGAGCAGTACTTC.

This clonotype was observed once. The chain has TRBV7-9 and TRBJ2-7; D is unclear. CDR3 length: 12 residues. Germline CDR1 SEHNR, CDR2 FQNEAQ (reference sequence). V was cut by 2 bases and J by 4 bases, with 6 bases left in between. The CDR3 DNA reads TGTGCCAGCAGCTTAACCATTTACGAGCAGTACTTC. Translation: CASSLTIYEQYF.

This chain links TRBV7-2 with TRBJ2-1, with D perhaps matching TRBD1 (5 bases). Looked up from germline, CDR1 is SGHTA and CDR2 is FQGNSA. This CDR3 is built from 13 residues. V shed 2 bases and J shed 9 bases, with 11 bases lying between them. The CDR3, as DNA: TGTGCCAGCAGCTTATCAGGGTATGGTGAGCAGTTCTTC. Translated, it gives CASSLSGYGEQFF.

This rearrangement joins TRBV5-1 to TRBJ2-3, with unresolved D. Trimming cost V 6 bases and J 0 bases, with 11 bases left between them. Germline V CDR1 and CDR2: SGHRS, YFSETQ. There are 14 residues in the CDR3. The CDR3 bases are TGCGCCAGCAACGACCCTACTAGCACAGATACGCAGTATTTT. Its protein product is CASNDPTSTDTQYF.

This chain links TRBV29-1 with TRBJ1-1; D remains ambiguous. Trimming stripped 4 bases from V and 4 bases from J, with 13 bases between. Germline CDR1 is SQVTM and CDR2 is ANQGSEA. The CDR3 consists of 13 residues. In nucleotides, the CDR3 is TGCAGCGTTGCCCAGACGGCTGGCACTGAAGCTTTCTTT. Translating gives CSVAQTAGTEAFF.

This clonotype was counted many times. This chain uses TRBV29-1 with TRBJ1-1; D gene uncertain. Trimming stripped 7 bases from V and 1 base from J, with 4 bases between. CDR3 length: 10 residues. Germline V CDR1 and CDR2: SQVTM, ANQGSEA. Here the CDR3 reads CSAKNTEAFF. CDR3 DNA sequence: TGCAGCGCCAAGAACACTGAAGCTTTCTTT.

This clonotype was observed a handful of times. The chain carries TRBV29-1 and TRBJ1-2; maybe TRBD1 (5 bases). The ends were cut back, 2 bases at V and 7 bases at J, with 17 bases in the middle. CDR3 size: 14 residues. Germline loops: CDR1 SQVTM, CDR2 ANQGSEA. The CDR3 spells CSVESEGGASGYTF. CDR3 bases: TGCAGCGTTGAAAGTGAGGGAGGGGCGTCTGGCTACACCTTC. Variable domain in full (rest from reference TRBV29-1 and TRBJ1-2): SAVISQKPSRDICQRGTSLTIQCQVDSQVTMMFWYRQQPGQSLTLIATANQGSEATYESGFVIDKFPISRPNLTFSTLTVSNMSPEDSSIYLCSVESEGGASGYTFGSGTRLTVV.

This clonotype was seen a few times. The chain carries TRBV11-2 and TRBJ2-1, with 8 bases identical to TRBD2. Trimming cost V 1 base and J 8 bases; bases outside gene matches: 7. CDR1 is SGHAT and CDR2 is FQNNGV in the germline V gene. The CDR3 has 15 residues. CDR3 nucleotides: TGTGCCAGCAGCTTAGGTCGGGGGGGAGTTTATGAGCAGTTCTTC. Its protein product is CASSLGRGGVYEQFF.

The V and J genes are TRBV24-1 and TRBJ2-1; TRBD2 aligns across 12 bases. CDR1 is KGHDR, CDR2 SFDVKD, per germline. V shed 1 base and J 6 bases; nucleotides not matched to a gene: 3. This CDR3 is 16 amino acids long. The CDR3 loop is CATSDFATSGGNEQFF. The CDR3 nucleotides are TGTGCCACCAGTGATTTTGCGACTAGCGGGGGCAATGAGCAGTTCTTC.

In DNA form, the CDR3 reads TGTGCCAGCAGTTGTGCCTCCTTGGGCTATGGCTACACCTTC. Encoded protein: CASSCASLGYGYTF. The chain links TRBV28 to TRBJ1-2, with D hard to call. Germline V gives CDR1 MDHEN, CDR2 SYDVKM. Trimming removed 4 bases at V and 4 bases at J, with 13 bases between. The CDR3 has 14 residues.

The chain employs TRBV20-1 and TRBJ2-3; D is unclear. V shed 4 bases and J shed 1 base, with 12 bases lying between them. The CDR3 has 14 amino acids. From germline, CDR1 is DFQATT and CDR2 SNEGSKA (reference sequence). CDR3 in DNA: TGCAGTGCTATTATTCTCCTGGGCACAGATACGCAGTATTTT. This translates into CSAIILLGTDTQYF.

There are a few counts of this clonotype. This sequence joins TRBV6-6 and TRBJ2-7; 7 bases line up with TRBD1. CDR3 length: 13 residues. The V gene's germline CDR1 is MNHNY and CDR2 SVGAGI (reference sequence). Trimming removed 7 bases from V and 3 bases from J; junction bases left unmatched: 6. CDR3 DNA: TGTGCCAGCAAGGGGGCGGCCAGCTACGAGCAGTACTTC. As protein: CASKGAASYEQYF.

The V call is TRBV5-1, the J call TRBJ2-3; 11 nucleotides match TRBD2. Trimming cost V 3 bases and J 2 bases; bases outside gene matches: 8. CDR1 is SGHRS and CDR2 is YFSETQ in the germline V gene. This CDR3 has 17 amino acids. The CDR3 reads CASSWRPSGGPTDTQYF. The CDR3 DNA follows: TGCGCCAGCAGCTGGAGACCTAGCGGGGGGCCCACAGATACGCAGTATTTT.

The V gene is TRBV27, the J gene TRBJ2-5; 10 bases align to TRBD2. The V and J ends lost 10 bases and 0 bases, in that order; junction bases with no gene match: 5. Germline CDR1 is MNHEY and CDR2 is SMNVEV (reference sequence). This CDR3 has 14 residues. The CDR3 region is CATGTSADQETQYF. The CDR3 region has the DNA TGTGCCACCGGGACTAGCGCGGACCAAGAGACCCAGTACTTC.

The chain carries TRBV20-1 and TRBJ2-4; a weak D match, TRBD2 (5 bases). The J call may be wrong; the DNA end is better matched by TRBJ2-7. The germline gives CDR1 DFQATT, CDR2 SNEGSKA (reference sequence). The CDR3 is 12 residues long. The CDR3 nucleotides read TGCAGTGCTTCGGCGGGTATCTACGAGCAGTACTTC. This translates into CSASAGIYEQYF.

This rearrangement joins TRBV2 to TRBJ1-1; no clear D. The V gene's germline CDR1 is SNHLY and CDR2 FYNNEI. This CDR3 region has 20 residues. V lost 10 bases and J lost 4, with 37 bases in between. CDR3 amino acids: CANEGGLRSPEWGSSTEAFF. The CDR3 region has the DNA TGTGCCAATGAAGGAGGGCTACGCTCCCCCGAATGGGGTAGTAGCACTGAAGCTTTCTTT.

This chain links TRBV12-3 or TRBV12-4 with TRBJ2-5, with 7 positions matching TRBD2. The CDR3 consists of 13 residues. Trimming took 7 bases from V and 4 from J; bases not matched to a gene: 6. DNA for the CDR3: TGTGCCAGCATCCTAGCGGCTGGAGAGACCCAGTACTTC. Amino acids: CASILAAGETQYF.